One sample yielded the 14 T cell receptor beta chains listed below, sequenced in a study of blood T cell repertoires in COVID-19. The protocol was immunoSEQ multiplex PCR, while the TCRdb copy is restricted to in-frame clones and leaves out a portion. This table has some 300,000 clones, roughly 87% appearing once. Sequenced material: PBMCs or T cells enriched from blood (not recorded which). These receptors were obtained from a woman in her twenties or thirties who had recovered from COVID-19.

This clone was seen only once. This chain uses TRBV5-3 with TRBJ1-1; 7 nucleotides align to TRBD1. Being an ORF, TRBV5-3 has a function that is uncertain. With V trimmed by 3 bases and J by 5 bases, 10 bases remained unmatched. This CDR3 spans 15 amino acids. CDR3 DNA: TGTGCCAGAAGCTCGTACAGGGGAATGAGAACTGAAGCTTTCTTT. The encoded protein is CARSSYRGMRTEAFF.

In DNA, the CDR3 is TGTGCCAGCAGCTTCGCCGGGACAGGTGGAAACACCATATATTTT. This translates into CASSFAGTGGNTIYF. The genes are TRBV7-9 and TRBJ1-3; 8 nucleotides align to TRBD1. Germline V gene lookup returns CDR1 SEHNR and CDR2 FQNEAQ (reference sequence). V dropped 3 bases and J dropped 3; count of bases not matched to a gene: 4. The CDR3 covers 15 residues.

The chain couples TRBV7-2 to TRBJ2-7, with a weak D call TRBD2 (5 bases). Germline lookup yields CDR1 SGHTA and CDR2 FQGNSA. The CDR3 is made up of 18 amino acids. Trimming shortened V by 1 base and J by 1 base, and 20 bases separated the two germline ends. The CDR3 DNA sequence: TGTGCCAGCAGCTTAGAGGGTCGGGTGAGCGGAAGTTCCTACGAGCAGTACTTC. This translates into CASSLEGRVSGSSYEQYF.

The chain uses TRBV9 and TRBJ2-7; D ambiguous. Per the germline V gene, CDR1 is SGDLS and CDR2 is YYNGEE. The CDR3 consists of 12 residues. Trimming cost V 4 bases and J 6 bases, with 11 bases left between them. CDR3 coding DNA: TGTGCCAGCAGCCCCCCCGCCGGCGAGCAGTACTTC. It encodes CASSPPAGEQYF.

The J gene is TRBJ2-5, the V gene TRBV7-2; 7 bases are shared with TRBD2. The V gene end was trimmed by 1 base and the J gene end by 5 bases; junction bases not matched to a gene: 10. This CDR3 is 16 amino acids long. CDR1 is SGHTA and CDR2 is FQGNSA in the germline V gene. The CDR3 region has the DNA TGTGCCAGCAGCTTAGTCGGGGGAGGGCCTAGTGAGACCCAGTACTTC. Its protein product is CASSLVGGGPSETQYF.

The chain combines TRBV12-5 with TRBJ1-2; D possibly corresponds to TRBD1 (6 bases). CDR1 and CDR2 (germline): LGHNT, FRNRAP. The CDR3 is 12 residues long. V gave up 3 bases and J gave up 8 bases, with 10 bases separating them. The CDR3 reads CASGLQGFGYTF. CDR3 sequence (DNA): TGTGCTAGTGGTTTACAGGGTTTCGGCTACACCTTC. The full variable domain, rest sourced from reference TRBV12-5 and TRBJ1-2, is DARVTQTPRHKVTEMGQEVTMRCQPILGHNTVFWYRQTMMQGLELLAYFRNRAPLDDSGMPKDRFSAEMPDATLATLKIQPSEPRDSAVYFCASGLQGFGYTFGSGTRLTVV.

This clone was seen once. The chain is built from TRBV7-8 and TRBJ2-7; tentatively, D is TRBD2 (6 bases). The CDR3 has 14 residues. V was pared by 3 bases and J by 6 bases, with 15 bases between. Germline assignment: CDR1 SGHVS and CDR2 FQNEAQ. CDR3 DNA sequence: TGTGCCAGCAGCTTTAGGAGGGGCCGCCTCGAGCAGTACTTC. It specifies CASSFRRGRLEQYF. The full variable domain, in which reference TRBV7-8 and TRBJ2-7 provide the parts outside the CDR3, is GAGVSQSPRYKVAKRGQDVALRCDPISGHVSLFWYQQALGQGPEFLTYFQNEAQLDKSGLPSDRFFAERPEGSVSTLKIQRTQQEDSAVYLCASSFRRGRLEQYFGPGTRLTVT.

V is TRBV12-3 or TRBV12-4 and J is TRBJ2-3; no clear D. Trimming cost V 8 bases and J 2 bases, with 5 bases left between them. The CDR3 runs 11 residues. CDR3 sequence (DNA): TGTGCCAGCGTCTACACAGATACGCAGTATTTT. It encodes CASVYTDTQYF.

The genes are TRBV27 and TRBJ1-1; 9 bases are a match to TRBD1. This CDR3 region has 14 residues. V lost 6 bases and J lost 4; bases outside the gene matches: 6. CDR1 and CDR2 from the germline V gene are MNHEY and SMNVEV (reference sequence). The CDR3 spells CASRPQTGGTEAFF. The DNA of the CDR3 is TGTGCCAGCAGACCGCAGACAGGGGGCACTGAAGCTTTCTTT.

A single count supports this clone. The chain uses TRBV28 and TRBJ2-7, with D uncertain. Germline V lookup: CDR1 MDHEN, CDR2 SYDVKM. Deletions cut 7 bases from V and 5 bases from J, with 24 bases between. The CDR3 totals 16 residues. This CDR3 reads CASTMTSTSLTDEQYF. The CDR3 DNA reads TGTGCCAGCACCATGACATCGACATCCCTAACTGACGAGCAGTACTTC.

The table lists this clone with a count of one. The chain employs TRBV10-1 and TRBJ2-1; the match to TRBD2 covers 8 bases. The germline CDR1 and CDR2 sequences are WNHNN and SYGVQD (reference sequence). The CDR3 has 14 residues. V shed 4 bases, J shed 9 bases, and the junction held 8 bases outside the gene matches. This CDR3 is CASSVTGRASEQFF. The DNA of the CDR3 is TGCGCCAGCAGTGTGACCGGGAGGGCCAGTGAGCAGTTCTTC.

Only one count was recorded for this clone. The CDR3 coding sequence is TGTGCCAGCAGCTTTGGCAGGGGGAACTATGGCTACACCTTC. Protein product: CASSFGRGNYGYTF. This chain joins TRBV7-2 and TRBJ1-2, with 7 bases fitting TRBD1. The CDR3 is 14 amino acids. Trimming cost V 3 bases and J 2 bases; bases outside gene matches: 3. Germline values: CDR1 SGHTA, CDR2 FQGNSA.

The rearrangement joins TRBV27 to TRBJ2-7; maybe TRBD1 (5 bases). The CDR3 sequence is 15 residues long. The V gene's germline CDR1 is MNHEY and CDR2 SMNVEV (reference sequence). The V end was cut by 3 bases, the J end by 0 bases, with 12 bases between. The CDR3 reads CASSLGQGVSYEQYF. In nucleotides, the CDR3 is TGTGCCAGCAGTTTGGGGCAGGGCGTCTCCTACGAGCAGTACTTC.

The chain joins TRBV19 to TRBJ1-4; the D gene is possibly TRBD1 (5 bases). Germline V gene sequence: CDR1 LNHDA, CDR2 SQIVND (reference sequence). V was trimmed by 6 bases and J by 8 bases, leaving 25 bases between them. The length of the CDR3 is 17 residues. This CDR3 is CASRKTQSGPSREKLFF. DNA of the CDR3: TGTGCCAGTAGAAAGACCCAATCAGGGCCATCAAGAGAAAAACTGTTTTTT.